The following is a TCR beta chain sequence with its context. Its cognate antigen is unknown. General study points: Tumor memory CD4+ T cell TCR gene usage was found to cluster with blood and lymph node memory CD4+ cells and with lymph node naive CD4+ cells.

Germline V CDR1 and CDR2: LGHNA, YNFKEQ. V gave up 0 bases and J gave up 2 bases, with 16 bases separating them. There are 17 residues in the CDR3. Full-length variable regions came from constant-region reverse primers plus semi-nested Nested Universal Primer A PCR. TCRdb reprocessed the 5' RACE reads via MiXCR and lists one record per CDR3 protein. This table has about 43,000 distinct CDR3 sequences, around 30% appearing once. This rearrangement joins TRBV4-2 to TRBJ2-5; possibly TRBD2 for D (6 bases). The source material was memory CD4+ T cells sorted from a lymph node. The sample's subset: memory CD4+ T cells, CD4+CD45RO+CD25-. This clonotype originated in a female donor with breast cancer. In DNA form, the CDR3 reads TGTGCCAGCAGCCAAGAAGACCGGTGGGGGACTCAAGAGACCCAGTACTTC. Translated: CASSQEDRWGTQETQYF.